The 7 T cell receptor beta chains reported below all come from one sample, sequenced in a study of cytomegalovirus exposure and HLA in healthy donors. Primers for the PCR totalled 60 Vbeta and 13 Jbeta. Assay: immunoSEQ multiplex PCR; the TCRdb copy retains only in-frame clones and omits some. The sample contains roughly 110,000 clones, about 75% of which appear only once. The sample taken for sequencing was PBMCs. The receptors derive from a male donor in good health and CMV-seropositive.

The chain couples TRBV19 to TRBJ1-2; maybe TRBD1 (5 bases). In germline, CDR1 is LNHDA, CDR2 SQIVND (reference sequence). The CDR3 is 15 amino acids. V dropped 7 bases and J dropped 0 bases, with 15 bases sitting between them. This CDR3 is CASTIPGTSNYGYTF. CDR3 DNA: TGTGCCAGTACCATACCCGGGACTTCTAACTATGGCTACACCTTC.

This clone came up once. V gene TRBV7-3 combines with J gene TRBJ2-7; D may be TRBD2 (6 bases). Germline CDR1 is SGHTA and CDR2 is FQGTGA. Trimming left V 5 bases short and J 3 bases short, with 11 bases between. The CDR3 extends over 13 amino acids. CDR3 region: CASSSSGGYEQYF. Written as DNA, the CDR3 is TGTGCCAGCAGCAGTAGCGGTGGCTACGAGCAGTACTTC.

V usage is TRBV7-3 and J usage is TRBJ1-2, with 10 bases that match TRBD1. After removal of 0 bases from V and 7 bases from J, the junction contained 2 bases not matched to a gene. CDR3 length: 14 residues. CDR1 is SGHTA and CDR2 is FQGTGA in the germline V gene. The CDR3 is CASSLTDRGPGYTF. The DNA of the CDR3 is TGTGCCAGCAGCTTAACCGACAGGGGGCCTGGCTACACCTTC.

This chain uses TRBV27 with TRBJ2-2, with TRBD2 identical over 8 bases. The germline CDR1 and CDR2 sequences are MNHEY and SMNVEV (reference sequence). This CDR3 contains 14 residues. The V segment lost 8 bases and the J segment 4 bases; nucleotides outside the gene matches: 6. In DNA, the CDR3 is TGTGCCAGCCGGGGGGGCGATGTCACCGGGGAGCTGTTTTTT. As protein: CASRGGDVTGELFF.

This clone was counted a few times. This rearrangement joins TRBV15 to TRBJ1-5; 7 bases map to TRBD1. The CDR3 loop spans 18 amino acids. Germline V CDR1 and CDR2: LNHNV, YYDKDF (reference sequence). The V segment lost 0 bases and the J segment 2 bases; nucleotides outside the gene matches: 10. In DNA form, the CDR3 reads TGTGCCACCAGCAGAGAATCAAATACAGGGGAGGGCAATCAGCCCCAGCATTTT. This sequence encodes CATSRESNTGEGNQPQHF. The variable domain in full, with the rest retrieved from reference TRBV15 and TRBJ1-5, is DAMVIQNPRYQVTQFGKPVTLSCSQTLNHNVMYWYQQKSSQAPKLLFHYYDKDFNNEADTPDNFQSRRPNTSFCFLDIRSPGLGDTAMYLCATSRESNTGEGNQPQHFGDGTRLSIL.

The CDR3 sequence: CASGRGGPGNTIYF. The DNA of the CDR3 is TGTGCCAGCGGGAGAGGAGGACCCGGAAACACCATATATTTT. The V gene is TRBV7-2, the J gene TRBJ1-3; D is ambiguous. The germline V gene encodes CDR1 SGHTA and CDR2 FQGNSA. There are 14 residues in the CDR3. With 8 bases removed from V and 4 bases from J, the gap between germline ends came to 15 bases.

The V and J genes are TRBV7-8 and TRBJ1-1, with D possibly matching TRBD1 (5 bases). The germline gives CDR1 SGHVS, CDR2 FQNEAQ. CDR3 length: 14 residues. V lost 3 bases to trimming and J lost 1 base, with 9 bases between them. CDR3 region: CASSFGGGNTEAFF. The CDR3, as DNA: TGTGCCAGCAGCTTCGGGGGGGGGAACACTGAAGCTTTCTTT.